This TCR beta chain was identified in a study of post-analysis software for immune sequencing data. Study as a whole: The cohort encompassed relapsing-remitting, secondary progressive and progressive-relapsing multiple sclerosis disease courses. Study conclusions and caveats: Controls showed lower frequencies than patients for five or six TRBV segments, and TRBV5-6, TRBV5-1 and TRBV20-1 were among these. Co-batched samples clustered tightly together by F measure. Those with multiple sclerosis, the patient group, showed significantly lower normalized Chao1 diversity than controls.

As for this clonotype: Its antigen is currently unknown.

The CDR3 extends over 16 amino acids. Germline V gives CDR1 SGHTA, CDR2 FQGTGA. The V and J ends lost 1 base and 3 bases, in that order; junction bases with no gene match: 6. The authors incorporated unique molecular identifiers into the TCR beta cDNA libraries. Starting from approximately 0.95 to 9.8 million T cells, the study yielded 500,000 or so cDNA molecules. TCRdb reanalysed the PCR reads using MiXCR and keeps one entry per CDR3 protein. Altogether hundreds of thousands of distinct CDR3 sequences are present, around 40% being singletons, with the ten largest covering 9% to 13%. This sequence originates from a girl under 18 with multiple sclerosis. Sequenced material: blood. The chain couples TRBV7-3 to TRBJ2-1; 7 bases match TRBD2. DNA of the CDR3: TGTGCCAGCAGCTTAAAGCTGGCTAGCGGCTACAATGAGCAGTTCTTC. This codes for CASSLKLASGYNEQFF. Together with reference TRBV7-3 and TRBJ2-1, the CDR3 gives the full variable domain: GAGVSQTPSNKVTEKGKYVELRCDPISGHTALYWYRQSLGQGPEFLIYFQGTGAADDSGLPNDRFFAVRPEGSVSTLKIQRTERGDSAVYLCASSLKLASGYNEQFFGPGTRLTVL.